This paragraph covers one T cell receptor (beta chain) sequence. Its antigen is unidentified. A much larger clone differs from this one at a single base, so this may be a read error. From around 18-30 mg of unsorted bulk tissue, DNA and RNA were co-extracted together. Tumor samples each held over 75% viable tumor cells. These data originate in a study of tumor-infiltrating lymphocytes in primary liver carcinoma. TCR beta cDNA was made from roughly 450 ng total RNA with a constant-region primer. Construction of TCR beta libraries relied on three successive nested multiplex PCR rounds employing slightly modified ARM-PCR. TRBV1-TRBV30 forward primers paired with a C-beta reverse primer drove the first two PCR rounds, about 11 cycles each. From the multiplex PCR reads, TCRdb called clonotypes with MiXCR, one entry per CDR3 protein. This sample has 95,000 to 100,000 distinct CDR3 sequences, with around 73% found just once.

The length of the CDR3 is 13 residues. Germline V gene data show CDR1 as SGHDN and CDR2 as FVKESK. Overall study findings and caveats: With p = 0.039, the top-250-clone fraction in tumors significantly exceeded that in blood. About 8-25% of top clones, no more, were shared by all five regions.

The sequence derives from a woman aged 60 to 75 with primary liver carcinoma and hepatitis B virus infection. The chain combines TRBV14 with TRBJ2-2; no definite D call. The sequencing input was liver tumor tissue from sampling region 2. Subset denoted: tumor region T2, inferior pole. In nucleotides, the CDR3 is TGTGTCAGCAGCCAAAGTATCGCCGGGGAGCTGTTTTTT. As protein: CVSSQSIAGELFF.